The following is a T cell receptor beta chain sequence with its context. Its antigen is unknown. The data stem from a study of cytomegalovirus exposure and HLA in healthy donors. Vbeta (60) and Jbeta (13) primers were used in the PCR. Profiling relied on immunoSEQ multiplex PCR, and the TCRdb table lists in-frame clones only, not all of them. The sample comprises some 130,000 clones, approximately 80% of which are singletons, and around 3% rests with the top ten. CDR3 size: 14 residues. The germline CDR1 and CDR2 sequences are SNHLY and FYNNEI. After removal of 8 bases from V and 3 bases from J, the junction contained 9 bases not matched to a gene. Points from the study as a whole: TCR beta chain V- and J-gene trimming was linked, in a later analysis, to a missense variant in DCLRE1C. In vitro assays verified that a few CMV-associated chains recognized CMV antigens specifically. The authors enumerated around 150 TCR beta chains as linked to cytomegalovirus.

Whereas donors were nominally healthy upon sampling, unrecorded immune exposures were probable. Sequencing was done on a sample of PBMCs. This TCR was sampled from a man in his forties in good health and CMV-seronegative. V is TRBV2 and J is TRBJ2-7; 8 nucleotides line up with TRBD2. For the CDR3, the DNA is TGTGCCAGCGCAGCTAGCGGGCGACTCTACGAGCAGTACTTC. Amino acids: CASAASGRLYEQYF.